The 30 T cell receptor beta chains below were found in one sample sequenced in a study of blood T cell repertoires in COVID-19. This table comes from immunoSEQ multiplex PCR, and its TCRdb copy is limited to in-frame clones, with some not included. The sample contains roughly 180,000 clones, 80% to 90% of which appear only once. Sequenced: peripheral blood. The source is a woman between 40 and 50 years old with COVID-19, enrolled during active disease.

This chain connects TRBV3-1 (or the pseudogene TRBV3-2) to TRBJ2-1; the match to TRBD2 covers 7 bases. J lost 9 bases, V lost 5 bases, and 4 bases had no gene match. The length of the CDR3 is 12 residues. Germline loops: CDR1 LGHDT, CDR2 YNNKEL (reference sequence). The CDR3 bases are TGTGCCAGCAGCGCCTGGGGGGGTGAGCAGTTCTTC. This gives the protein CASSAWGGEQFF.

This chain connects TRBV10-3 to TRBJ2-5; 8 bases match TRBD2. V trimming: 2 bases; J trimming: 5 bases; junction bases outside the gene matches: 4. The CDR3 length is 14 residues. Germline assignment: CDR1 ENHRY and CDR2 SYGVKD. CDR3 amino acids: CAISEPAGVETQYF. The CDR3 DNA sequence: TGTGCCATCAGTGAGCCAGCGGGAGTGGAGACCCAGTACTTC.

The CDR3 loop reads CASSRSGLATNTGELFF. The CDR3 DNA is TGTGCCAGCTCACGCTCGGGACTAGCGACGAACACCGGGGAGCTGTTTTTT. The chain has TRBV18 and TRBJ2-2; TRBD2 matches at 10 bases. Germline CDR1 KGHSH, CDR2 LQKENI. This CDR3 spans 17 amino acids. V was clipped by 4 bases and J by 0 bases; unmatched bases: 5. The full variable domain, completed using reference TRBV18 and TRBJ2-2, is NAGVMQNPRHLVRRRGQEARLRCSPMKGHSHVYWYRQLPEEGLKFMVYLQKENIIDESGMPKERFSAEFPKEGPSILRIQQVVRGDSAAYFCASSRSGLATNTGELFFGEGSRLTVL.

The J gene is TRBJ1-2, the V gene TRBV3-1 (or the pseudogene TRBV3-2); D is possibly TRBD1 (5 bases). Per germline, CDR1 LGHDT and CDR2 YNNKEL (reference sequence). The CDR3 has 15 amino acids. V lost 4 bases to trimming and J lost 2 bases, with 14 bases between them. The CDR3 DNA sequence: TGTGCCAGCAGCCTAGGAGGAGGGGACAACTATGGCTACACCTTC. Residues: CASSLGGGDNYGYTF.

The J gene is TRBJ2-5, the V gene TRBV27; D not certain. Germline V gene data show CDR1 as MNHEY and CDR2 as SMNVEV (reference sequence). The CDR3 has 14 residues. Trimming took off 5 bases at V and 3 bases at J, with 13 bases between the two ends. The CDR3 nucleotides are TGTGCCAGCAGTAGCAGAGGTGCGAAAGAGACCCAGTACTTC. The encoded protein is CASSSRGAKETQYF.

The J gene is TRBJ2-1, the V gene TRBV18; 8 positions agree with TRBD2. CDR1 KGHSH and CDR2 LQKENI come from the germline V gene. This CDR3 region has 15 residues. The J segment lost 7 bases and the V segment lost 2 bases, leaving 7 bases of the junction unmatched. The CDR3 sequence: CASSPGAGRDNEQFF. CDR3 nucleotide sequence: TGTGCCAGCTCACCAGGGGCCGGGAGGGATAATGAGCAGTTCTTC.

This chain links TRBV21-1 with TRBJ2-1; the D segment call TRBD1 is taken from the table without a DNA check. TRBV21-1 is flagged as a pseudogene. This CDR3 comprises 16 residues. The CDR3 reads CASSKDGQGAMGEQFF. The CDR3 coding sequence is TGTGCCAGCAGCAAAGACGGCCAGGGGGCGATGGGGGAGCAGTTCTTC.

This CDR3 is CASQGRTSGRPASTDTQYF. For the CDR3, the DNA is TGTGCCAGCCAAGGACGGACTAGCGGGAGACCGGCTAGCACAGATACGCAGTATTTT. This chain links TRBV14 with TRBJ2-3; 13 bases are shared with TRBD2. V trimming: 8 bases; J trimming: 0 bases; junction bases outside the gene matches: 14. Germline values: CDR1 SGHDN, CDR2 FVKESK. The CDR3 is made up of 19 amino acids.

This chain connects TRBV6-5 to TRBJ1-1, with 8 bases aligning to TRBD1. This CDR3 has 15 residues. V shed 8 bases, J shed 4 bases, and the junction held 12 bases outside the gene matches. Germline lookup yields CDR1 MNHEY and CDR2 SVGAGI. This CDR3 is CASSSYRGMSTEAFF. DNA for the CDR3: TGTGCCAGCTCTAGCTACAGGGGGATGAGCACTGAAGCTTTCTTT.

This clone was seen a single time. The germline gene is not matched at one end of the junction; a read error may be the cause. The gene calls are TRBV5-8 and TRBJ2-1, with TRBD2 as a possible D gene (6 bases). CDR1 SGHTS and CDR2 YDEGEE come from the germline V gene. The CDR3 runs to 14 residues. CDR3 amino acids: CASSGGKQGILLVF. CDR3 coding DNA: TGTGCCAGCAGCGGGGGGAAGCAGGGAATTCTCTTGGTCTTC.

V gene TRBV6-5 combines with J gene TRBJ1-6, with TRBD1 matching 8 bases. CDR1 is MNHEY, CDR2 SVGAGI, per germline. V was pared by 7 bases and J by 7 bases, with 6 bases of the junction left unmatched. The CDR3 covers 14 residues. The CDR3 is CASKLGQENSPLHF. As DNA, the CDR3 is TGTGCCAGCAAGTTGGGACAGGAGAATTCACCCCTCCACTTT.

The gene calls are TRBV27 and TRBJ2-5; perhaps TRBD2 as D (6 bases). In germline, CDR1 is MNHEY, CDR2 SMNVEV (reference sequence). V dropped 3 bases and J dropped 5 bases, with 13 bases sitting between them. There are 14 residues in the CDR3. The CDR3 DNA is TGTGCCAGCAGTTTTCGCGGGACTGGGGAGACCCAGTACTTC. This translates into CASSFRGTGETQYF.

The chain uses TRBV7-8 and TRBJ2-5; TRBD1 aligns across 8 bases. CDR1 is SGHVS, CDR2 FQNEAQ, per germline. Trimming removed 3 bases from V and 2 bases from J; junction bases left unmatched: 2. The CDR3 is 14 amino acids. The CDR3 region has the DNA TGTGCCAGCAGCTTTGGACAGGGTCAAGAGACCCAGTACTTC. It is translated as CASSFGQGQETQYF.

The chain combines TRBV5-8 with TRBJ2-2; TRBD1 aligns across 8 bases. The CDR3 runs to 15 residues. Trimming cost V 5 bases and J 6 bases; bases outside gene matches: 9. Germline CDR1 and CDR2: SGHTS and YDEGEE. The CDR3 region has the DNA TGTGCCAGCAGGGCGACAGGGGTCCAATCCGGGGAGCTGTTTTTT. Translation gives CASRATGVQSGELFF.

This rearrangement joins TRBV19 to TRBJ1-6; D gene ambiguous. There are 15 residues in the CDR3. V was cut by 6 bases and J by 0 bases, with 9 bases left in between. The germline gives CDR1 LNHDA, CDR2 SQIVND (reference sequence). CDR3 amino acids: CASSPESSYNSPLHF. CDR3 in DNA: TGTGCCAGTAGCCCCGAGAGCTCCTATAATTCACCCCTCCACTTT. Based on the CDR3 plus reference TRBV19 and TRBJ1-6, the full variable domain is DGGITQSPKYLFRKEGQNVTLSCEQNLNHDAMYWYRQDPGQGLRLIYYSQIVNDFQKGDIAEGYSVSREKKESFPLTVTSAQKNPTAFYLCASSPESSYNSPLHFGNGTRLTVT.

This chain connects TRBV14 to TRBJ2-6, with 8 bases that match TRBD1. Germline trimming cut 2 bases from V and 3 bases from J; bases unmatched to any gene: 15. The CDR3 has 20 residues. Germline V CDR1 and CDR2: SGHDN, FVKESK. The CDR3 protein is CASSQSYGAGGAYGANVLTF. As DNA, the CDR3 is TGTGCCAGCAGCCAATCTTATGGGGCAGGGGGCGCGTATGGGGCCAACGTCCTGACTTTC.

This chain links TRBV30 with TRBJ2-3; TRBD2 might be the D (7 bases). From germline, CDR1 is GTSNPN and CDR2 SVGIG (reference sequence). The CDR3 totals 14 residues. V lost 2 bases and J 1 base, leaving 10 bases between the germline ends. The CDR3 sequence is CAWSIGGRTDTQYF. The CDR3 bases are TGTGCCTGGAGTATCGGGGGGCGCACAGATACGCAGTATTTT.

The chain combines TRBV19 with TRBJ1-5; no clear D gene. Germline V lookup: CDR1 LNHDA, CDR2 SQIVND (reference sequence). V shed 0 bases and J shed 2 bases, with 5 bases lying between them. The CDR3 runs to 14 residues. The chain's CDR3 is CASSIESGNQPQHF. The CDR3 DNA follows: TGTGCCAGTAGTATAGAGAGTGGCAATCAGCCCCAGCATTTT.

With regard to this clone: Other DNA sequences of this sample code for an identical CDR3. This chain joins TRBV7-6 and TRBJ1-2, with 7 bases that match TRBD1. Trimming removed 5 bases from V and 4 bases from J; junction bases left unmatched: 1. Per germline, CDR1 SGHVS and CDR2 FNYEAQ. The CDR3 covers 12 residues. In DNA form, the CDR3 reads TGTGCCAGCAGCCCAGGGGGCTATGGCTACACCTTC. Translation: CASSPGGYGYTF.

The CDR3, as DNA: TGTGCCAGCATGTCAATCCAGGGACTTAGGTCGTCCAGACGGTACTTC. As protein: CASMSIQGLRSSRRYF. The chain joins TRBV28 to TRBJ2-7, with D perhaps matching TRBD2 (6 bases). V gave up 7 bases and J gave up 12 bases, with 31 bases separating them. The germline CDR1 and CDR2 sequences are MDHEN and SYDVKM. The CDR3 extends over 16 amino acids.

This chain uses TRBV7-2 with TRBJ2-5; perhaps TRBD1 as D (6 bases). V was shortened by 5 bases and J by 1 base, with 17 bases between the two germline ends. CDR1 and CDR2 from the germline V gene are SGHTA and FQGNSA. The CDR3 runs to 16 residues. The CDR3 spells CASSLKQGFGQETQYF. The CDR3 DNA reads TGTGCCAGCAGCCTAAAACAGGGATTCGGCCAAGAGACCCAGTACTTC.

The chain combines TRBV5-1 with TRBJ2-6; D gene unclear. Trimming took off 4 bases at V and 4 bases at J, with 9 bases between the two ends. The CDR3 is 14 residues long. Germline V gene lookup returns CDR1 SGHRS and CDR2 YFSETQ. In DNA, the CDR3 is TGCGCCAGCAGCCTGATTGAGGGGGCCAACGTCCTGACTTTC. Its protein is CASSLIEGANVLTF.

The count of this clone is one. V usage is TRBV19 and J usage is TRBJ2-1, with TRBD2 matching over 7 bases. The CDR3 runs 15 residues. Per germline, CDR1 LNHDA and CDR2 SQIVND (reference sequence). Losses at the gene ends were 11 bases for V and 0 bases for J; bases not matched to a gene: 10. For the CDR3, the DNA is TGTGCCTCCGGGGTTGGCGGGAGCTCCTACAATGAGCAGTTCTTC. Protein product: CASGVGGSSYNEQFF.

The genes are TRBV7-8 and TRBJ1-2, with D maybe TRBD1 (6 bases). V was shortened by 0 bases and J by 6 bases, with 14 bases between the two germline ends. This CDR3 has 15 residues. The germline V gene has CDR1 SGHVS and CDR2 FQNEAQ. In DNA form, the CDR3 reads TGTGCCAGCAGCTTAGCACAGGGAGCCAAAAATGGCTACACCTTC. This codes for CASSLAQGAKNGYTF.

V usage is TRBV5-4 and J usage is TRBJ2-1; D unresolved. CDR3 size: 13 residues. V lost 5 bases, J lost 4 bases, and 10 bases lay in between. In germline, CDR1 is SGHNT, CDR2 YYREEE (reference sequence). CDR3 DNA sequence: TGTGCCAGCAGTTCAAAGCGTTACAATGAGCAGTTCTTC. Encoded protein: CASSSKRYNEQFF. Together with reference TRBV5-4 and TRBJ2-1, the CDR3 gives the full variable domain: ETGVTQSPTHLIKTRGQQVTLRCSSQSGHNTVSWYQQALGQGPQFIFQYYREEENGRGNFPPRFSGLQFPNYSSELNVNALELDDSALYLCASSSKRYNEQFFGPGTRLTVL.

This chain joins TRBV7-2 and TRBJ2-3, with D possibly matching TRBD2 (6 bases). V lost 5 bases to trimming and J lost 0 bases, with 12 bases between them. Germline V gene sequence: CDR1 SGHTA, CDR2 FQGNSA. CDR3 length equals 15 residues. CDR3 protein: CASSPGGASTDTQYF. DNA for the CDR3: TGTGCCAGCAGCCCCGGAGGGGCGAGCACAGATACGCAGTATTTT.

A few counts support this clone. The rearrangement uses TRBV30 and TRBJ1-3; 11 nucleotides agree with TRBD1. Germline lookup yields CDR1 GTSNPN and CDR2 SVGIG (reference sequence). The V and J ends lost 6 bases and 4 bases, in that order; junction bases with no gene match: 11. This CDR3 contains 16 residues. The CDR3 sequence: CACGTGGSTSGNTIYF. The CDR3 nucleotides are TGTGCCTGCGGGACAGGGGGTTCCACCTCGGGAAACACCATATATTTT.

The V and J genes are TRBV2 and TRBJ1-5; 9 nucleotides line up with TRBD1. There are 14 residues in the CDR3. V lost 6 bases to trimming and J lost 4 bases; unmatched junction nucleotides: 4. Germline assignment: CDR1 SNHLY and CDR2 FYNNEI. The CDR3 DNA reads TGTGCCAGCAGGACCGGGACAGGGAATCAGCCCCAGCATTTT. Encoded protein: CASRTGTGNQPQHF.

The V call is TRBV2, the J call TRBJ2-1, with D perhaps matching TRBD1 (6 bases). This CDR3 is 15 amino acids long. The V end was cut by 4 bases, the J end by 3 bases, with 13 bases between. Germline CDR1 and CDR2: SNHLY and FYNNEI. The CDR3: CASSGSGAGYNEQFF. CDR3 nucleotides: TGTGCCAGCAGTGGTTCAGGGGCTGGCTACAATGAGCAGTTCTTC.

The chain combines TRBV21-1 with TRBJ2-4; TRBD1 is the table's D call, not checked against the DNA. TRBV21-1 is termed a pseudogene. This CDR3 region has 16 residues. CDR3 nucleotides: TGTGCCAGCAGCCCTAGGACAGATCGGGCCAAAAACATTCAGTACTTC. This sequence encodes CASSPRTDRAKNIQYF.